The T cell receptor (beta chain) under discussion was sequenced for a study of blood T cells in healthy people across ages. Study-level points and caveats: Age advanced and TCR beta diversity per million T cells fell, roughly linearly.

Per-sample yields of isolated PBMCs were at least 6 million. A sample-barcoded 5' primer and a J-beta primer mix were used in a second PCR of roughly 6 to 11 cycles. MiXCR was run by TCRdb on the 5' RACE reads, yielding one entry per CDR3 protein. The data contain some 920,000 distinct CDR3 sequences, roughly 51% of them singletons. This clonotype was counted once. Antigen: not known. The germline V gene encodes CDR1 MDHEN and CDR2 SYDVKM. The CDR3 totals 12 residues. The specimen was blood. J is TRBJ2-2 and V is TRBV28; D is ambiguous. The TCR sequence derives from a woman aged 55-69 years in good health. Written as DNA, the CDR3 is TGTGCTGGCCAGGATAGGACCGGGGAGCTGTTTTTT. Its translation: CAGQDRTGELFF.